Listed below are T cell receptor beta chains from one sample, sequenced in a study of cytomegalovirus exposure and HLA in healthy donors. Clones were sequenced by immunoSEQ multiplex PCR, and TCRdb holds only the in-frame ones, with some missing. This repertoire shows around 150,000 clones, roughly four fifths found once; its top ten account for 1.5% to 2%. Material: PBMCs. Receptors originate from a woman aged 18-35 years in good health and CMV-seronegative. Each CDR3 is given with its conserved first and last residue. Fields, in order: CDR3 DNA, CDR3 protein, D gene, V gene, CDR3 length, J gene, clone size. The D gene is left open where the match is weak. Some rows have no size entry. The others give once, few or many, or a class for an expanded clone.

DNA: TGCAGCGTTGTGTTCTGGACATCTGAAGCTTTCTTT
CDR3: CSVVFWTSEAFF
D: .
V: TRBV29-1
length: 12
J: TRBJ1-1
size: .

DNA: TGTGCCAGTAGTATTATGACAGGGGTGAACGAGCAGTACTTC
CDR3: CASSIMTGVNEQYF
D: TRBD1
V: TRBV19
length: 14
J: TRBJ2-7
size: .

DNA: TGTGCCAGTAGTATGAGGAAGTCCCGAGGAGATCAAGAGACCCAGTACTTC
CDR3: CASSMRKSRGDQETQYF
D: .
V: TRBV19
length: 17
J: TRBJ2-5
size: .

DNA: TGTGCCAGCAGCCAAGAACGGGGGGTGGGGAACACTGAAGCTTTCTTT
CDR3: CASSQERGVGNTEAFF
D: .
V: TRBV4-2
length: 16
J: TRBJ1-1
size: .

DNA: TGTGCCAGCAGGGACAGGGGCCTGTACGAGCAGTACTTC
CDR3: CASRDRGLYEQYF
D: TRBD1
V: TRBV6-1
length: 13
J: TRBJ2-7
size: .

DNA: TGTGCCAGTAGCTTAGATGCGGAGCTGAACACCGGGGAGCTGTTTTTT
CDR3: CASSLDAELNTGELFF
D: .
V: TRBV7-9
length: 16
J: TRBJ2-2
size: .

DNA: TGTGCCAGCAGCTTGACGGCGGGAGAAGCTTTCTTT
CDR3: CASSLTAGEAFF
D: .
V: TRBV5-8
length: 12
J: TRBJ1-1
size: .

DNA: TGTGCCAGCAGCTTAAACAGGGTCTCCTACGAGCAGTACTTC
CDR3: CASSLNRVSYEQYF
D: .
V: TRBV11-2
length: 14
J: TRBJ2-7
size: .

DNA: TGCGCCAGCAGCTCACCAGGGTTAAATGAAAAACTGTTTTTT
CDR3: CASSSPGLNEKLFF
D: .
V: TRBV5-1
length: 14
J: TRBJ1-4
size: .

DNA: TGTGCCAGCAGCCGCCTGACAGGGGGCTATGGCTACACCTTC
CDR3: CASSRLTGGYGYTF
D: TRBD1
V: TRBV2
length: 14
J: TRBJ1-2
size: .

DNA: TGTGCCAGCAGCGTAGACGAATGGACTAGCGGGAGAGAGCAGTTCTTC
CDR3: CASSVDEWTSGREQFF
D: TRBD2
V: TRBV9
length: 16
J: TRBJ2-1
size: .

DNA: TGTGCCAGCAGTGTCAACAGGGGCTCCTACGAGCAGTACTTC
CDR3: CASSVNRGSYEQYF
D: TRBD1
V: TRBV28
length: 14
J: TRBJ2-7
size: .

DNA: TGTGCCAGCGAGGGTCCCGGACTAGCGGGAGCCGGGGAGCTGTTTTTT
CDR3: CASEGPGLAGAGELFF
D: TRBD2
V: TRBV9
length: 16
J: TRBJ2-2
size: few

DNA: TGCAGCGTTGCGGGGACTAGCGGGAGTAATGAGCAGTTCTTC
CDR3: CSVAGTSGSNEQFF
D: TRBD2
V: TRBV29-1
length: 14
J: TRBJ2-1
size: .

DNA: TGTGCCAGCAGCGTAGCAGGGGGACTAGCAGCTAGCACAGATACGCAGTATTTT
CDR3: CASSVAGGLAASTDTQYF
D: TRBD2
V: TRBV9
length: 18
J: TRBJ2-3
size: .

DNA: TGTGCCAGCAGTGCGGGGGCCTACAATGAGCAGTTCTTC
CDR3: CASSAGAYNEQFF
D: TRBD2
V: TRBV7-3
length: 13
J: TRBJ2-1
size: .

DNA: TGTGCCAGCAGGGGACAGGGGACTGGAGAGACCCAGTACTTC
CDR3: CASRGQGTGETQYF
D: TRBD1
V: TRBV6-5
length: 14
J: TRBJ2-5
size: .

DNA: TGTGCCAGCAGCGTAGAACAGACCTCTGGAAACACCATATATTTT
CDR3: CASSVEQTSGNTIYF
D: .
V: TRBV9
length: 15
J: TRBJ1-3
size: once

DNA: TGTGCCAGCAGCTTAGTTGGCTCAGGACAACCCTACGAGCAGTACTTC
CDR3: CASSLVGSGQPYEQYF
D: .
V: TRBV7-8
length: 16
J: TRBJ2-7
size: .

DNA: TGTGCCACCAGCAGAGACCCAGGTTCGACCTACGAGCAGTACTTC
CDR3: CATSRDPGSTYEQYF
D: .
V: TRBV15
length: 15
J: TRBJ2-7
size: few

DNA: TGTGCCAGCAGCTTAGCGGGGGGAGGCTACACCTTC
CDR3: CASSLAGGGYTF
D: .
V: TRBV7-9
length: 12
J: TRBJ1-2
size: .

DNA: TGCGCCAGCAGGCGAGACGGGGGCTCCTACGAGCAGTACTTC
CDR3: CASRRDGGSYEQYF
D: .
V: TRBV5-1
length: 14
J: TRBJ2-7
size: .

DNA: TGTGCCAGCAGTTACTCAAACAGGGGGCAAGGGGAGACCCAGTACTTC
CDR3: CASSYSNRGQGETQYF
D: TRBD1
V: TRBV6-5
length: 16
J: TRBJ2-5
size: .

DNA: TGTGCCAGCAGCTTAGATGTGACAGGGAGCACTGAAGCTTTCTTT
CDR3: CASSLDVTGSTEAFF
D: TRBD1
V: TRBV7-6
length: 15
J: TRBJ1-1
size: .

DNA: TGTGCCAGCAGCTCAACAGGGGTTTTTGCGGGGTACAATGAGCAGTTCTTC
CDR3: CASSSTGVFAGYNEQFF
D: .
V: TRBV7-9
length: 17
J: TRBJ2-1
size: .

DNA: TGTGCCAGCAGTGAGCCCGGGACAGGGTCGGACACTGAAGCTTTCTTT
CDR3: CASSEPGTGSDTEAFF
D: TRBD1
V: TRBV2
length: 16
J: TRBJ1-1
size: .

DNA: TGTGCCAGCAGCCCTGGACAGGGCCCCCCTTTGACCTTC
CDR3: CASSPGQGPPLTF
D: TRBD1
V: TRBV7-3
length: 13
J: TRBJ1-2
size: few